This is a list of T cell receptor beta chains from one sample in a study of immune evolution from preneoplasia to lung adenocarcinoma. Only in-frame clones appear in the TCRdb table, and some are missing; sequencing was by immunoSEQ multiplex PCR. The data show 35,000 to 40,000 clones, roughly 71% seen once. Source material: FFPE invasive lung adenocarcinoma tissue. These receptors were collected from a person between 60 and 70 years old with lung adenocarcinoma. Both conserved end residues are part of each CDR3. The D gene is left open where the match is weak. Only some rows state a clone size, as once, few, many or a class for expanded clones.

j_call v_call clone_size d_call cdr3_nt cdr3_aa
TRBJ2-1 TRBV5-4 - TRBD2 TGTGCCAGCAGCTTTTTAGCGGGAGGGCCAGATGAGCAGTTCTTC CASSFLAGGPDEQFF
TRBJ2-7 TRBV7-8 - - TGTGCCAGCAGCTTAAGGCGGGATCTACTCTACGAGCAGTACTTC CASSLRRDLLYEQYF
TRBJ2-5 TRBV27 - TRBD2 TGTGCCAGCAGTCGTCCCCCCGCTAGCGGGAGCGTCGAGACCCAGTACTTC CASSRPPASGSVETQYF
TRBJ2-5 TRBV5-1 few TRBD2 TGCGCCAGCAGCTTGGGTAGCGGGAGGCGCGAGACCCAGTACTTC CASSLGSGRRETQYF
TRBJ2-5 TRBV7-8 - - TGTGCCAGCAGCCTAGGCGGCTGGGAAGAGACCCAGTACTTC CASSLGGWEETQYF
TRBJ2-1 TRBV19 - - TGTGCCAGTAGTATATGGTTTCAGGGTTCTTACAATGAGCAGTTCTTC CASSIWFQGSYNEQFF
TRBJ2-7 TRBV11-2 - - TGTGCCAGCAGCTCGTCAGGTCGCTACTACGAGCAGTACTTC CASSSSGRYYEQYF
TRBJ2-7 TRBV7-2 - - TGTGCCAGCAGCTTAAAAGGGGGGGCCCACGAGCAGTACTTC CASSLKGGAHEQYF
TRBJ2-5 TRBV5-1 - - TGCGCCAGCAAAGCGGGCACTTACCAAGAGACCCAGTACTTC CASKAGTYQETQYF
TRBJ1-5 TRBV7-8 - - TGTGCCAGCAGCTCCCGACAGGATTTTAGCAATCAGCCCCAGCATTTT CASSSRQDFSNQPQHF
TRBJ2-2 TRBV12-2 - - TGTGCAAGTCGCGCAAGTGCGAACACCGGGGAGCTGTTTTTT CASRASANTGELFF
TRBJ2-1 TRBV6-5 few - TGTGCCAGCAGTTCCCTACGGGGAAGGTTAGAAAATGAGCAGTTCTTC CASSSLRGRLENEQFF
TRBJ2-7 TRBV4-1 - - TGCGCCAGCAGCCAAACCAAGAGCTCCTACGAGCAGTACTTC CASSQTKSSYEQYF
TRBJ2-1 TRBV5-4 - TRBD2 TGTGCCAGCAGCTTTGAAGCGGGAGGTTGGAATGAGCAGTTCTTC CASSFEAGGWNEQFF
TRBJ2-6 TRBV2 - TRBD2 TGTGCCAGCCGGGAGGGATCTGGGGCCAACGTCCTGACTTTC CASREGSGANVLTF
TRBJ2-1 TRBV5-1 - - TGCGCCAGCAGCTTGGACAGGGGGGGCTACAATGAGCAGTTCTTC CASSLDRGGYNEQFF
TRBJ1-1 TRBV7-8 - - TGTGCCAGCAGCCCGAGGGTAGCCACGCGGAACACTGAAGCTTTCTTT CASSPRVATRNTEAFF
TRBJ2-3 TRBV5-1 - - TGCGCCAGCAGCTACCAGGGGTTCACAGATACGCAGTATTTT CASSYQGFTDTQYF
TRBJ1-5 TRBV10-3 - - TGTGCCATCAGACGACAGGAGAATCAGCCCCAGCATTTT CAIRRQENQPQHF
TRBJ2-7 TRBV28 - - TGTGCCAGCAGTTCTCTAACCGGACAGTCCGTATATCAGTACTTC CASSSLTGQSVYQYF
TRBJ2-1 TRBV5-1 - TRBD2 TGCGCCAGCAGCTTCGGGACTAGCGGGAGGCGTGAGCAGTTCTTC CASSFGTSGRREQFF
TRBJ1-2 TRBV5-1 - - TGCGCCAGCAGCTTTACAGGAGATAACTATGGCTACACCTTC CASSFTGDNYGYTF
TRBJ2-5 TRBV10-2 - TRBD1 TGCGCCAGCGTTCCTCAAAAGGGGGCGAGTCAAGAGACCCAGTACTTC CASVPQKGASQETQYF
TRBJ2-1 TRBV7-3 - TRBD1 TGTGCCAGCAGCTTAAGACAGGGGAGCTCCTACAATGAGCAGTTCTTC CASSLRQGSSYNEQFF
TRBJ2-1 TRBV11-1 once TRBD1 TGTGCCAGCAGCTTGTCACGAAACAGGGGGAATGAGCAGTTCTTC CASSLSRNRGNEQFF
TRBJ2-3 TRBV10-3 - - TGTGCCATCAGTGAGCGGGGAGCTCGAGATACGCAGTATTTT CAISERGARDTQYF